These 6 T cell receptor beta chains were all obtained from the same sample, sequenced in a study of untreated major depressive disorder. TCRdb keeps only in-frame clones here, not all; method: immunoSEQ multiplex PCR. Counted here are about 20,000 clones, about 89% occurring once; the ten biggest clones make up approximately 5.1%. The specimen was CD4+ T cells from PBMCs. These receptors were taken from a woman aged 25 to 39 in good health.

This rearrangement joins TRBV5-1 to TRBJ1-1, with TRBD1 as a possible D gene (6 bases). Per germline, CDR1 SGHRS and CDR2 YFSETQ. Trimming shortened V by 5 bases and J by 7 bases, and 9 bases separated the two germline ends. The CDR3 sequence is 11 residues long. DNA for the CDR3: TGCGCCAGCAGACTGGACAGTGAAGCTTTCTTT. It is translated as CASRLDSEAFF.

The V gene is TRBV6-5, the J gene TRBJ1-2; D perhaps matches TRBD1 (6 bases). This CDR3 has 14 residues. The V end lost 6 bases, the J end lost 2 bases, and 13 bases lay between the germline ends. Germline V gene sequence: CDR1 MNHEY, CDR2 SVGAGI. This CDR3 reads CASRSGALNYGYTF. DNA for the CDR3: TGTGCCAGCAGATCAGGGGCGTTAAACTATGGCTACACCTTC.

The rearrangement links TRBV5-1 to TRBJ2-1; 14 positions match TRBD2. V trimming: 6 bases; J trimming: 9 bases; junction bases outside the gene matches: 11. This CDR3 comprises 16 residues. From germline, CDR1 is SGHRS and CDR2 YFSETQ. This chain's CDR3 is CASTWSGTSGGTEQFF. In DNA form, the CDR3 reads TGCGCCAGCACCTGGTCCGGGACTAGCGGGGGTACTGAGCAGTTCTTC.

The gene calls are TRBV30 and TRBJ2-6, with no clear D. CDR3 length: 14 residues. Germline CDR1 GTSNPN, CDR2 SVGIG (reference sequence). The ends were cut back, 4 bases at V and 1 base at J, with 8 bases in the middle. Here the CDR3 DNA reads TGTGCCTGGACAATGGGGTCTGGGGCCAACGTCCTGACTTTC. Amino acid sequence: CAWTMGSGANVLTF. Using reference TRBV30 and TRBJ2-6 for the parts outside the CDR3, the full variable domain is SQTIHQWPATLVQPVGSPLSLECTVEGTSNPNLYWYRQAAGRGLQLLFYSVGIGQISSEVPQNLSASRPQDRQFILSSKKLLLSDSGFYLCAWTMGSGANVLTFGAGSRLTVL.

This chain links TRBV28 with TRBJ1-6, with D hard to call. The germline V gene has CDR1 MDHEN and CDR2 SYDVKM. V was cut by 2 bases and J by 11 bases, with 10 bases left in between. The CDR3 length is 13 residues. The CDR3 DNA reads TGTGCCAGCAGTTTAAGGCCTCCGGCACCCCTCCACTTT. Protein sequence: CASSLRPPAPLHF.

The gene calls are TRBV11-2 and TRBJ2-1, with 9 bases matching TRBD2. Looked up from germline, CDR1 is SGHAT and CDR2 is FQNNGV. This CDR3 has 16 amino acids. J gave up 9 bases and V 1 base, and 10 bases lay outside the gene matches. The CDR3 sequence: CASSLVLAGGLGEQFF. The CDR3 nucleotides read TGTGCCAGCAGCTTAGTCTTGGCGGGGGGGCTCGGTGAGCAGTTCTTC.